A single sample gave rise to the 2 T cell receptor beta chains below, sequenced in a study of post-analysis software for immune sequencing data. Overall study findings and caveats: Five TRBV segments, including TRBV5-6, TRBV5-1 and TRBV20-1, were more frequent in patients than controls.

These receptors are not linked to any known antigen. Unique molecular identifiers tagged the TCR beta cDNA libraries. TCRdb re-analysed the PCR reads in MiXCR, keeping a single row per CDR3 protein. The sample has hundreds of thousands of distinct CDR3 sequences, roughly 30% seen once. The sequenced sample consisted of blood. All receptors derive from a girl aged 5-17 years with multiple sclerosis.

In its sample, this clonotype was seen a few times. The V gene is TRBV6-5, the J gene TRBJ1-6; weak D call: TRBD1 (6 bases). Germline V CDR1 and CDR2: MNHEY, SVGAGI. This CDR3 has 14 amino acids. The V gene lost 5 bases and the J gene lost 6 bases, with 11 bases spanning the gap. CDR3 amino acids: CASSRGQVNSPLHF. The CDR3 DNA is TGTGCCAGCAGTAGGGGACAAGTTAATTCACCCCTCCACTTT.

CDR3: CASSLDLSRSRPGGYTF. The CDR3 DNA reads TGCGCCAGCAGCTTGGATTTGAGTCGGTCCAGGCCGGGGGGCTACACCTTC. The rearrangement links TRBV5-1 to TRBJ1-2; D remains ambiguous. The germline gives CDR1 SGHRS, CDR2 YFSETQ. The CDR3 contains 17 residues. Trimming left V 0 bases short and J 8 bases short, with 23 bases between.